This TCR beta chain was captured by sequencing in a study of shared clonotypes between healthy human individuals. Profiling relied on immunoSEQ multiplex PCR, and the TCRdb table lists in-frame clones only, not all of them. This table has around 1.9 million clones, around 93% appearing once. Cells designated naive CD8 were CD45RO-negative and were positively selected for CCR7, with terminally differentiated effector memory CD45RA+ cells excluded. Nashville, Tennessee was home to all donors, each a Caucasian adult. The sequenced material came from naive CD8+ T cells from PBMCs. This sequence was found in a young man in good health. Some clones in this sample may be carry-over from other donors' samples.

CDR3 in amino acids: CASSSFRDRNTEAFF. DNA for the CDR3: TGTGCCAGTAGTAGTTTCCGGGACAGAAACACTGAAGCTTTCTTT. The genes are TRBV19 and TRBJ1-1, with 7 bases lining up with TRBD1. Trimming cost V 4 bases and J 2 bases; bases outside gene matches: 7. The CDR3 covers 15 residues. Germline V gene data show CDR1 as LNHDA and CDR2 as SQIVND (reference sequence).